Each of the 6 T cell receptor beta chains below was sequenced from the same sample in a study of blood T cell repertoires in COVID-19. Only in-frame clones appear in the TCRdb table, and some are missing; sequencing was by immunoSEQ multiplex PCR. The sample records about 160,000 clones, around 81% being singletons. Input material: peripheral blood. The receptors derive from a man in his 60s with active or convalescent COVID-19.

The chain recombines TRBV11-2 with TRBJ1-4, with 8 bases that match TRBD1. The germline CDR1 and CDR2 sequences are SGHAT and FQNNGV. After removal of 6 bases from V and 3 bases from J, the junction contained 6 bases not matched to a gene. The CDR3 runs 15 residues. The CDR3 loop reads CASSELGQANEKLFF. The CDR3 DNA reads TGTGCCAGCAGTGAGCTGGGACAGGCTAATGAAAAACTGTTTTTT. Supplemented by reference TRBV11-2 and TRBJ1-4, the full variable domain reads EAGVAQSPRYKIIEKRQSVAFWCNPISGHATLYWYQQILGQGPKLLIQFQNNGVVDDSQLPKDRFSAERLKGVDSTLKIQPAKLEDSAVYLCASSELGQANEKLFFGSGTQLSVL.

This chain links TRBV19 with TRBJ2-1, with a possible D match to TRBD1 (6 bases). Per germline, CDR1 LNHDA and CDR2 SQIVND (reference sequence). The length of the CDR3 is 13 residues. Trimming took off 7 bases at V and 12 bases at J, with 19 bases between the two ends. DNA of the CDR3: TGTGCCAGTATTTCCATGCAAGGGGGTCGGCAGTTCTTC. This gives the protein CASISMQGGRQFF.

This clone was seen a few times. V is TRBV11-1 and J is TRBJ2-3, with D unresolved. Germline V lookup: CDR1 SGHAT, CDR2 FQDESV (reference sequence). Trimming removed 5 bases at V and 3 bases at J, with 6 bases between. CDR3 length: 12 amino acids. CDR3 sequence: CASSQVTDTQYF. CDR3 nucleotide sequence: TGTGCCAGCAGCCAGGTTACAGATACGCAGTATTTT.

This chain connects TRBV4-2 to TRBJ2-2; D gene ambiguous. The germline V gene encodes CDR1 LGHNA and CDR2 YNFKEQ. The CDR3 is 15 amino acids. The V end lost 0 bases, the J end lost 6 bases, and 11 bases lay between the germline ends. The CDR3 loop reads CASSQERWMAGELFF. In DNA, the CDR3 is TGTGCCAGCAGCCAAGAGCGGTGGATGGCCGGGGAGCTGTTTTTT.

The rearrangement links TRBV4-2 to TRBJ2-7, with a possible D match to TRBD1 (5 bases). The CDR3 spans 16 residues. V lost 0 bases, J lost 6 bases, and 18 bases lay in between. CDR1 is LGHNA, CDR2 YNFKEQ, per germline. DNA for the CDR3: TGTGCCAGCAGCCAAGATCTTTATGGGGCAGGTGGCGAGCAGTACTTC. Protein product: CASSQDLYGAGGEQYF.

V and J are TRBV2 and TRBJ2-7; 8 bases match TRBD2. The CDR3 is 15 residues long. CDR1 SNHLY and CDR2 FYNNEI come from the germline V gene. The V segment lost 6 bases and the J segment 0 bases; nucleotides outside the gene matches: 7. The CDR3 protein is CASSGRALSSYEQYF. The CDR3 region has the DNA TGTGCCAGCAGCGGGAGGGCTCTGAGCTCCTACGAGCAGTACTTC.